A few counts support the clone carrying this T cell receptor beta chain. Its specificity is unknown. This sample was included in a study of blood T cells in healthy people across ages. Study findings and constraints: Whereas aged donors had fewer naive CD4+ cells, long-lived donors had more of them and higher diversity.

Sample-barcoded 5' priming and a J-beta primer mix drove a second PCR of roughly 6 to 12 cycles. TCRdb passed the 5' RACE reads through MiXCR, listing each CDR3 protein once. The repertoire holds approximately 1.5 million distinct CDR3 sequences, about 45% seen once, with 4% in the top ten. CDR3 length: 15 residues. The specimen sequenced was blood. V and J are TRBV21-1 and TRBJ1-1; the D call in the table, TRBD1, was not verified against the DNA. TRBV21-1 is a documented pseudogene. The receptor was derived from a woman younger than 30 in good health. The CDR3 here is CASSLPLRDRDEAFF. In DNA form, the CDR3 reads TGTGCCAGCAGCCTTCCTCTACGGGACAGGGACGAAGCTTTCTTT.